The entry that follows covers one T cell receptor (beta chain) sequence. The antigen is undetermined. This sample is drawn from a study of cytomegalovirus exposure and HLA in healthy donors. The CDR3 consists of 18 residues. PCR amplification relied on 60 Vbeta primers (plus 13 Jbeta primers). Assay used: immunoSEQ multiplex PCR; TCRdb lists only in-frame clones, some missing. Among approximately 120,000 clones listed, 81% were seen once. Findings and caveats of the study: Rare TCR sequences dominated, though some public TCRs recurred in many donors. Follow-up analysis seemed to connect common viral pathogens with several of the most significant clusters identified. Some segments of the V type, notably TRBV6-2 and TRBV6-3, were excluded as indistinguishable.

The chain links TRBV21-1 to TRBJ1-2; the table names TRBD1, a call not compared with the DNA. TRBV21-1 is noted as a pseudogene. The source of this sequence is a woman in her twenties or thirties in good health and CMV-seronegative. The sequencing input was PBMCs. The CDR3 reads CASSKAGDSAKGTYGYTF. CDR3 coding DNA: TGTGCCAGCAGCAAAGCAGGGGACAGCGCAAAAGGAACCTATGGCTACACCTTC.